The 4 T cell receptor beta chains reported below all come from one sample, sequenced in a study of PD-1 blockade in classical Hodgkin lymphoma. Only in-frame clones appear in the TCRdb table, and some are missing; sequencing was by immunoSEQ multiplex PCR. The sample has more than 1,500 clones, around four fifths seen once; the top ten hold approximately 40%. Indicated time point: cycle 4 day 1 (C4D1), after less than seven weeks of nivolumab. Every patient relapsed after autologous stem cell transplantation, and brentuximab vedotin exposure varied. It was by magnetic negative selection that CD4+ T cells were purified from thawed PBMCs. Here the sequenced sample was CD4+ T cells from blood, taken before the fourth cycle of nivolumab. Source of these receptors: a human donor with classical Hodgkin lymphoma.

The genes are TRBV7-9 and TRBJ1-1; D gene unclear. The CDR3 consists of 14 residues. Trimming shortened V by 3 bases and J by 2 bases, and 10 bases separated the two germline ends. The germline V gene encodes CDR1 SEHNR and CDR2 FQNEAQ (reference sequence). The CDR3 region is CASSLQGLNTEAFF. The CDR3 region has the DNA TGTGCCAGCAGCTTGCAAGGATTAAACACTGAAGCTTTCTTT. Full variable domain (missing parts from reference TRBV7-9 and TRBJ1-1): DTGVSQNPRHKITKRGQNVTFRCDPISEHNRLYWYRQTLGQGPEFLTYFQNEAQLEKSRLLSDRFSAERPKGSFSTLEIQRTEQGDSAMYLCASSLQGLNTEAFFGQGTRLTVV.

The chain is built from TRBV7-2 and TRBJ2-7; TRBD2 is a possible D gene (6 bases). Germline V CDR1 and CDR2: SGHTA, FQGNSA. Trimming shortened V by 1 base and J by 2 bases, and 12 bases separated the two germline ends. The length of the CDR3 is 15 residues. The CDR3: CASSLVGGPTYEQYF. For the CDR3, the DNA is TGTGCCAGCAGCTTAGTCGGGGGACCCACCTACGAGCAGTACTTC.

This clone was seen only a few times. The rearrangement links TRBV5-1 to TRBJ1-1; 8 bases align to TRBD1. V was clipped by 5 bases and J by 1 base; unmatched bases: 16. This CDR3 contains 18 residues. Germline CDR1 is SGHRS and CDR2 is YFSETQ. Here the CDR3 reads CASSRDRHSSGRNTEAFF. The CDR3 coding sequence is TGCGCCAGCAGTCGGGACAGGCACTCCTCGGGCCGGAACACTGAAGCTTTCTTT. Combining the CDR3 with reference TRBV5-1 and TRBJ1-1 gives the whole variable domain KAGVTQTPRYLIKTRGQQVTLSCSPISGHRSVSWYQQTPGQGLQFLFEYFSETQRNKGNFPGRFSGRQFSNSRSEMNVSTLELGDSALYLCASSRDRHSSGRNTEAFFGQGTRLTVV.

The rearrangement uses TRBV7-9 and TRBJ2-7, with D unclear. CDR1 SEHNR and CDR2 FQNEAQ come from the germline V gene (reference sequence). CDR3 length equals 15 residues. Between the trimmed V and J ends, which lost 1 base and 1 base, there was a span of 11 bases. CDR3 in amino acids: CASSLGARLSYEQYF. Written as DNA, the CDR3 is TGTGCCAGCAGCTTAGGAGCTAGATTGTCCTACGAGCAGTACTTC.